This is a list of T cell receptor beta chains from one sample in a study of Graves' ophthalmopathy and Graves' hyperthyroidism. TCRdb reprocessed the multiplex PCR reads with MiXCR, giving one entry per CDR3 protein. Found here are 900,000 to 1,200,000 distinct CDR3 sequences, 36% of them singletons; the top ten hold 11%. Sequencing used peripheral blood or thyroid tissue (not recorded which). The receptors were sampled from an adult man with Graves' hyperthyroidism. CDR3s include the opening cysteine and the closing phenylalanine or tryptophan. The order of the fields is CDR3 DNA, CDR3 protein, clone size, J gene, D gene, V gene. A D gene is named only where the DNA matches it firmly. Rows give clone size only sometimes, using once, few, many, or a class for an expanded clone.

TGCGCCAGCAGCGTACAGGGGGCAGCCTCTGAAGCTTTCTTT | CASSVQGAASEAFF | NA | TRBJ1-1 | TRBD1 | TRBV5-1
TGTGCCAGCAGCTCGTACCGACTAGCGGGAGGGGAGGTACGCGAGCAGTACTTC | CASSSYRLAGGEVREQYF | NA | TRBJ2-7 | TRBD2 | TRBV7-6
TGTGCCAGCAGTTATCATCCGGGCGCCGGAGGCTACACCTTC | CASSYHPGAGGYTF | NA | TRBJ1-2 | NA | TRBV27
TGTGCCAGCGGGAGATGGGGATCGGACTTC | CASGRWGSDF | NA | TRBJ2-5 | TRBD2 | TRBV10-3
TGTGCCAGCGGGGGACAGGGCGGGGAAAAACTGTTTTTT | CASGGQGGEKLFF | NA | TRBJ1-4 | TRBD1 | TRBV2
TGCAGTGCTAGAGCCACGGGCTGGGCGGGAGAGACCCAGTACTTC | CSARATGWAGETQYF | many | TRBJ2-5 | NA | TRBV20-1
TGTGCCAGCAGCGTAGAAGGGGTGTTTGACACTGAAGCTTTCTTT | CASSVEGVFDTEAFF | NA | TRBJ1-1 | NA | TRBV9
TGTGCCATCAGTGAGTCCGTGACAGAGGGGGGCTACACCTTC | CAISESVTEGGYTF | NA | TRBJ1-2 | NA | TRBV10-3
TGCAGCGTCCAGGGGGTCGGTTACGAGCAGTACTTC | CSVQGVGYEQYF | many | TRBJ2-7 | TRBD1 | TRBV29-1
TGTGCCAGCAGCCAGGGCGTCTCTAGCGGGGTCTACGAGCAGTACTTC | CASSQGVSSGVYEQYF | few | TRBJ2-7 | TRBD2 | TRBV4-2
TGCGCCAGCAGCCAAGATTGGCAGACGAACACTGAAGCTTTCTTT | CASSQDWQTNTEAFF | few | TRBJ1-1 | NA | TRBV4-3
TGTGCCAGCAGTAGAGCCCAACAGGGTTACGAGCAGTACTTC | CASSRAQQGYEQYF | few | TRBJ2-7 | NA | TRBV6-5
TGTGCCAGCAGTTCAGGGAGGGAAGCTTTCTTT | CASSSGREAFF | many | TRBJ1-1 | NA | TRBV2
TGTGCCACCGAGGGCCTAAGCTCCTACGAGCAGTACTTC | CATEGLSSYEQYF | few | TRBJ2-7 | NA | TRBV19
TGTGCCACCAGCATCAAAGATGCAGATACGCAGTATTTT | CATSIKDADTQYF | NA | TRBJ2-3 | NA | TRBV15
TGTGCCAGCAGTACGGGGACAGGGGTTAGCGGACAGCCCCAGCATTTT | CASSTGTGVSGQPQHF | NA | TRBJ1-5 | TRBD1 | TRBV5-6
TGTGCCAGCAGCACTTACAGGGAGGGGGTCACTGAAGCTTTCTTT | CASSTYREGVTEAFF | many | TRBJ1-1 | NA | TRBV7-9
TGTGCCAGCAGTGAATTATGGGGACAGGGGGCTGGAACTGAAGCTTTCTTT | CASSELWGQGAGTEAFF | once | TRBJ1-1 | TRBD1 | TRBV25-1
TGTGCCAGCAGTTTCCAGGTTTTTACCTATGGCTACACCTTC | CASSFQVFTYGYTF | NA | TRBJ1-2 | NA | TRBV12-3/TRBV12-4
TGTGCCACCAGTGATAGATATGGCTACACCTTC | CATSDRYGYTF | many | TRBJ1-2 | NA | TRBV24-1
TGTGCCAGTAAAGGGACAGATCACACCTACGAGCAGTACTTC | CASKGTDHTYEQYF | many | TRBJ2-7 | TRBD1 | TRBV19
TGTGCCAGCAGTTGGACTAGCGGGGGGGCGACAGATACGCAGTATTTT | CASSWTSGGATDTQYF | NA | TRBJ2-3 | TRBD2 | TRBV6-5
TGTGCCAGCAGCGTAGTCGGAAAGGTGGGGGGCGCTTTCTTT | CASSVVGKVGGAFF | NA | TRBJ1-1 | NA | TRBV5-6
TGTGCTAGGGGGCTTGTCGGGGAGCTGTTTTTT | CARGLVGELFF | NA | TRBJ2-2 | TRBD1 | TRBV12-3/TRBV12-4
TGTGCCACCAGTGCCGGATCGGGACAGGGGAGCACCGGGGAGCTGTTTTTT | CATSAGSGQGSTGELFF | NA | TRBJ2-2 | TRBD1 | TRBV24-1
TGCAGCGTTGACAAAGCAGAGAACTACGAGCAGTACTTC | CSVDKAENYEQYF | once | TRBJ2-7 | NA | TRBV29-1
TGTGCCATCTCAGGCCCACGGACAGGCCAAGAGACCCAGTACTTC | CAISGPRTGQETQYF | many | TRBJ2-5 | TRBD1 | TRBV10-3
TGTGCCACCAGCAGTGCAGACAGGAGATCCTACGAGCAGTACTTC | CATSSADRRSYEQYF | NA | TRBJ2-7 | NA | TRBV15
TGTGCCAGCATCGAGGGGGGGACAGGGAGTCAGCCCCAGCATTTT | CASIEGGTGSQPQHF | NA | TRBJ1-5 | TRBD1 | TRBV7-8
TGCAGTGCTAGAGAACGGGGAACTGAAGCTTTCTTT | CSARERGTEAFF | few | TRBJ1-1 | NA | TRBV20-1
TGCGCCAGCAGCCAAGATCCGCTGGGGAACACTGAAGCTTTCTTT | CASSQDPLGNTEAFF | NA | TRBJ1-1 | NA | TRBV4-3
TGTGCCAGCAGTGAAGGCCGCTCTGGGGCCAACGTCCTGACTTTC | CASSEGRSGANVLTF | many | TRBJ2-6 | NA | TRBV2
TGCAGTGCCCCGCCCCGCGGAAAGGGGCATTCACCCCTCCACTTT | CSAPPRGKGHSPLHF | many | TRBJ1-6 | NA | TRBV20-1
TGTGCCAGCAGCTCGATCCCTTACAGGCCCCCCCAGCATTTT | CASSSIPYRPPQHF | once | TRBJ1-5 | NA | TRBV7-9
TGCGCCAGCAGCCGAGCCGGGGCGCCCGAGCAGTACTTC | CASSRAGAPEQYF | NA | TRBJ2-7 | NA | TRBV4-3
TGTGCCAGCAGCCAAGGATCCAAGCAGTACTTC | CASSQGSKQYF | NA | TRBJ2-7 | NA | TRBV3-1
TGTGCCAGCAGCAGACTCTACGAGCAGTACTTC | CASSRLYEQYF | many | TRBJ2-7 | NA | TRBV12-3/TRBV12-4
TGCAGCGTTGATGAGGGGAGCGCTGGAAACACCATATATTTT | CSVDEGSAGNTIYF | many | TRBJ1-3 | NA | TRBV29-1
TGCGCCAGCAGCCAGAGTTTCTCGGACAGGGGCTACGAGCAGTACTTC | CASSQSFSDRGYEQYF | few | TRBJ2-7 | TRBD1 | TRBV4-1
TGTGCCAGCAGCCGAGATGTTGTGGGCCGGCCGGGCACCGGGGAGCTGTTTTTT | CASSRDVVGRPGTGELFF | once | TRBJ2-2 | NA | TRBV7-3
TGTGCCAGCAGTCAGAACAGCGTCACCGGGGAGCTGTTTTTT | CASSQNSVTGELFF | NA | TRBJ2-2 | NA | TRBV28
TGTGCCAGCAGCCGGACCTCCTTGGGGGAGCTGTTTTTT | CASSRTSLGELFF | NA | TRBJ2-2 | NA | TRBV14
TGTGCCAGCTCACCATTTCAGGGACAGACCTCTTCACCCCTCCACTTT | CASSPFQGQTSSPLHF | few | TRBJ1-6 | TRBD1 | TRBV18
TGTGCCAGCAGCCCGGGTCTAGCGTCCCTCCAAGAGACCCAGTACTTC | CASSPGLASLQETQYF | many | TRBJ2-5 | NA | TRBV5-8
TGTGCCAGCAGTCCCCTTTCGACAGACTATGGCTACACCTTC | CASSPLSTDYGYTF | NA | TRBJ1-2 | NA | TRBV10-3
TGTGCCAGCACCACTAGGAGCAATCAGCCCCAGCATTTT | CASTTRSNQPQHF | NA | TRBJ1-5 | NA | TRBV6-1
TGTGCCAGCCAAGAAGGTCAGGCCGGTAATTCACCCCTCCACTTT | CASQEGQAGNSPLHF | NA | TRBJ1-6 | NA | TRBV11-2
TGTGCCAGCATGATGGCTAGCGGGTTTTCGGAGCAGTACTTC | CASMMASGFSEQYF | few | TRBJ2-7 | TRBD2 | TRBV12-3/TRBV12-4
TGCGCCAGCAGCTTGGATTCAGGGGAGGGGACCCAGTACTTC | CASSLDSGEGTQYF | few | TRBJ2-5 | NA | TRBV5-1
TGCAGCAGTTCAGGGGACAGTAACTATGGCTACACCTTC | CSSSGDSNYGYTF | NA | TRBJ1-2 | TRBD1 | TRBV29-1
TGCAGTGCTTCTGGACTAGCGGGAGGGACGTCCCCTTTCTCTGGGGCCAACGTCCTGACTTTC | CSASGLAGGTSPFSGANVLTF | few | TRBJ2-6 | TRBD2 | TRBV20-1
TGTGCCAGCAGCTTAGGCGGAGTCGATGGCTACACCTTC | CASSLGGVDGYTF | NA | TRBJ1-2 | NA | TRBV7-9
TGTGCCAGCAGTTTATCGCGGGGTCTTGGGACTGAAGCTTTCTTT | CASSLSRGLGTEAFF | NA | TRBJ1-1 | NA | TRBV27
TGTGCCAGCAGCTCCCGACCCTTCTCCGGGACAGGGGGAAACTATGGCTACACCTTC | CASSSRPFSGTGGNYGYTF | few | TRBJ1-2 | TRBD1 | TRBV7-9
TGTGCCACCAGCAGAGTTGCGGGGGGGGCCCAAGAGACCCAGTACTTC | CATSRVAGGAQETQYF | many | TRBJ2-5 | TRBD2 | TRBV15